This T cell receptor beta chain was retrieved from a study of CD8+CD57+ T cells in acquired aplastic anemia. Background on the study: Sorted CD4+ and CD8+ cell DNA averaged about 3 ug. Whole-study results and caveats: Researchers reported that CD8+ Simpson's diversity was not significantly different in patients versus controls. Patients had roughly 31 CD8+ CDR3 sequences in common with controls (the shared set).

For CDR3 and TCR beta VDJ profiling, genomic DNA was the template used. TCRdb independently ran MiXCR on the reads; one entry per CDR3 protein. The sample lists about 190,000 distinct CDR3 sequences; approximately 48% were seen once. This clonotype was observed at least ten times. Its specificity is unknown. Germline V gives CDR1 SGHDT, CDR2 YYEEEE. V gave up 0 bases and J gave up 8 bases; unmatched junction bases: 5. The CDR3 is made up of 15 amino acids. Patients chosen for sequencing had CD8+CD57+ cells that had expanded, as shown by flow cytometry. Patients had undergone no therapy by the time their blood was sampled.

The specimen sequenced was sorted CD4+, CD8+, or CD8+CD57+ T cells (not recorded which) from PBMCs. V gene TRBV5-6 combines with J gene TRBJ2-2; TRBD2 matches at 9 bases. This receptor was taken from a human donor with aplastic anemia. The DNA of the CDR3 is TGTGCCAGCAGCTTGGGAGTTAGCGGGAGTGGGGAGCTGTTTTTT. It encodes CASSLGVSGSGELFF.